This passage covers 11 T cell receptor beta chains from one sample sequenced in a study of OX40 agonist ivuxolimab in advanced cancers. Produced via immunoSEQ multiplex PCR; TCRdb's table is partial and in-frame only. The data contain over 10,000 clones, more than 80% of them singletons. The source was CD4+ or CD8+ T cells sorted from blood, collected in a trial of the OX40 agonist ivuxolimab. These receptors all come from an adult with an advanced solid tumor such as melanoma, head and neck, liver or kidney cancer.

V usage is TRBV9 and J usage is TRBJ2-5; 7 nucleotides agree with TRBD2. From germline, CDR1 is SGDLS and CDR2 YYNGEE. V gave up 7 bases and J gave up 5 bases; unmatched junction bases: 20. This CDR3 is built from 17 residues. The CDR3: CASSSSGAGRPDETQYF. In nucleotides, the CDR3 is TGTGCCAGCTCGTCGAGCGGGGCGGGGAGGCCGGATGAGACCCAGTACTTC.

This chain uses TRBV4-3 with TRBJ1-3; 8 positions agree with TRBD1. The CDR3 loop spans 16 amino acids. V shed 3 bases, J shed 4 bases, and the junction held 8 bases outside the gene matches. Germline V gives CDR1 LGHNA, CDR2 YSLEER. CDR3 residues: CASSQTGEGWGNTIYF. Here the CDR3 DNA reads TGCGCCAGCAGCCAGACAGGGGAGGGATGGGGAAACACCATATATTTT.

This clone has a handful of counts. This rearrangement joins TRBV30 to TRBJ1-1; D remains unclear. Germline assignment: CDR1 GTSNPN and CDR2 SVGIG (reference sequence). This CDR3 has 13 amino acids. V gave up 4 bases and J gave up 5 bases, with 14 bases separating them. The CDR3 region has the DNA TGTGCCTGGATTTCGGATAGTCGGACTGAAGCTTTCTTT. It specifies CAWISDSRTEAFF.

V and J are TRBV11-2 and TRBJ1-1, with D uncertain. The germline CDR1 and CDR2 sequences are SGHAT and FQNNGV. The V end was cut by 2 bases, the J end by 1 base, with 5 bases between. CDR3 length equals 13 residues. The CDR3 loop reads CASSLNTNTEAFF. The CDR3, as DNA: TGTGCCAGCAGCTTAAACACGAACACTGAAGCTTTCTTT.

The CDR3 DNA reads TGTGCCAGCAGCTTGAGGCTAGCGGGGGGCGCAGAGACCCAGTACTTC. Amino acid sequence: CASSLRLAGGAETQYF. V is TRBV5-8 and J is TRBJ2-5; TRBD2 matches at 11 bases. Germline loops: CDR1 SGHTS, CDR2 YDEGEE. The ends lost 1 base at V and 4 bases at J; junction bases unmatched: 6. The CDR3 runs to 16 residues.

J is TRBJ2-7 and V is TRBV4-1; D is unresolved. This CDR3 is built from 15 residues. Germline CDR1 is MGHRA and CDR2 is YSYEKL. V was pared by 2 bases and J by 1 base, with 12 bases between. CDR3 loop: CASSQRVGQSYEQYF. Here the CDR3 DNA reads TGCGCCAGCAGCCAAAGAGTAGGGCAGTCCTACGAGCAGTACTTC.

In this sample, this clone turned up once. V gene TRBV5-4 combines with J gene TRBJ2-7; a possible D gene is TRBD2 (6 bases). The CDR3 extends over 13 amino acids. Germline V gene sequence: CDR1 SGHNT, CDR2 YYREEE (reference sequence). Trimming took off 4 bases at V and 2 bases at J, with 10 bases between the two ends. CDR3 sequence: CASSAGGPYEQYF. The CDR3 bases are TGTGCCAGCAGCGCTGGAGGGCCCTACGAGCAGTACTTC.

The chain has TRBV11-2 and TRBJ2-7, with D tentatively TRBD1 (6 bases). CDR3 length equals 13 residues. CDR1 is SGHAT and CDR2 is FQNNGV in the germline V gene. V was trimmed by 5 bases and J by 3 bases, leaving 11 bases between them. CDR3 DNA: TGTGCCAGCAGCGTAGGACAGTTCTACGAGCAGTACTTC. Amino acids: CASSVGQFYEQYF.

J is TRBJ2-7 and V is TRBV7-6; a possible D gene is TRBD1 (5 bases). V shed 3 bases and J shed 5 bases, with 14 bases lying between them. CDR3 size: 14 residues. Per the germline V gene, CDR1 is SGHVS and CDR2 is FNYEAQ. CDR3 bases: TGTGCCAGCAGCTTGTCTGGGGCCCTTGACGAGCAGTACTTC. Protein product: CASSLSGALDEQYF.

The V gene is TRBV14, the J gene TRBJ1-3, with TRBD1 matching 10 bases. Germline V CDR1 and CDR2: SGHDN, FVKESK. With 3 bases clipped from V and 1 base from J, the junction kept 6 bases outside the gene matches. CDR3 length: 17 residues. CDR3 in DNA: TGTGCCAGCAGCCAGGGACAGGGGATTGTGTCTGGAAACACCATATATTTT. Amino acid sequence: CASSQGQGIVSGNTIYF.

The chain joins TRBV4-3 to TRBJ1-2; weak D call: TRBD1 (5 bases). V was pared by 0 bases and J by 6 bases, with 14 bases between. Germline V lookup: CDR1 LGHNA, CDR2 YSLEER. The CDR3 runs 15 residues. CDR3: CASSQDWFRVDGYTF. As DNA, the CDR3 is TGCGCCAGCAGCCAAGATTGGTTCAGGGTGGATGGCTACACCTTC.